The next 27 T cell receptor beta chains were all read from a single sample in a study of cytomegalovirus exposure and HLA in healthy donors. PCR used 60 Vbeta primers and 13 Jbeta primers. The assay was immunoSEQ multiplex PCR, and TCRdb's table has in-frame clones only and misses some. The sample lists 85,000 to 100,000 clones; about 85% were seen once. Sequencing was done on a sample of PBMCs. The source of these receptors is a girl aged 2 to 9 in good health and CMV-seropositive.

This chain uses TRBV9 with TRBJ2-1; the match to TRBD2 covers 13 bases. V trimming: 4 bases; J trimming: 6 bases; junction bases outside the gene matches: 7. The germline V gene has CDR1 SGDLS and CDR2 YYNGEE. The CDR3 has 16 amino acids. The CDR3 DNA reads TGTGCCAGCAGCAGAAGGACTAGCGGGAGTTTCAATGAGCAGTTCTTC. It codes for CASSRRTSGSFNEQFF.

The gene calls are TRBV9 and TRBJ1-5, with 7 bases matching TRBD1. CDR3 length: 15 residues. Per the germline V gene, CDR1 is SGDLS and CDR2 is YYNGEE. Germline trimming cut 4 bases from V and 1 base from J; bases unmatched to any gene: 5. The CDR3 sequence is CASSLQGKSNQPQHF. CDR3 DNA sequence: TGTGCCAGCAGCCTACAGGGGAAAAGCAATCAGCCCCAGCATTTT.

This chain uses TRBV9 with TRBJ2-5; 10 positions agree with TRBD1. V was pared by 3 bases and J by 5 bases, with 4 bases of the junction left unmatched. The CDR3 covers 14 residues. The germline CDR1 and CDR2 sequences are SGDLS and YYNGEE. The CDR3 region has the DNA TGTGCCAGCAGCGCGACAGGGGGCTGGGAGACCCAGTACTTC. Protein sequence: CASSATGGWETQYF. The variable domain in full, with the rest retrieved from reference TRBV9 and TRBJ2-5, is DSGVTQTPKHLITATGQRVTLRCSPRSGDLSVYWYQQSLDQGLQFLIQYYNGEERAKGNILERFSAQQFPDLHSELNLSSLELGDSALYFCASSATGGWETQYFGPGTRLLVL.

CDR3 coding DNA: TGTGCCAGCAGTACGGTGAGGGGGATGAACACTGAAGCTTTCTTT. Its protein is CASSTVRGMNTEAFF. The chain links TRBV28 to TRBJ1-1, with a tentative D call TRBD1 (6 bases). The CDR3 has 15 amino acids. Between the trimmed V and J ends, which lost 5 bases and 0 bases, there was a span of 13 bases. Looked up from germline, CDR1 is MDHEN and CDR2 is SYDVKM.

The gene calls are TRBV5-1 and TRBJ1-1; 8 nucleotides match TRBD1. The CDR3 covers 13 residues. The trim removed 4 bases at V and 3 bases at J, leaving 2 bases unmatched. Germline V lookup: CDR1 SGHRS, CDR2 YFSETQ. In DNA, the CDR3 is TGCGCCAGCAGCCCGACAGGGGACACTGAAGCTTTCTTT. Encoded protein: CASSPTGDTEAFF.

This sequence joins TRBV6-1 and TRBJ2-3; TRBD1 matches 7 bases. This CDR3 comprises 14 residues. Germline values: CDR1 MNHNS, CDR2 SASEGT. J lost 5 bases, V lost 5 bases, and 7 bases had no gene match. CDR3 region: CASSMTGLKDTQYF. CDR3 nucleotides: TGTGCCAGCAGTATGACAGGGTTGAAAGATACGCAGTATTTT.

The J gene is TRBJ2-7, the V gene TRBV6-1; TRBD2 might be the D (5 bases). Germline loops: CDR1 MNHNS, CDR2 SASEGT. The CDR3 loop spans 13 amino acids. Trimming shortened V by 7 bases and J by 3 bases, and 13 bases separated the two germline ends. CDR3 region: CASTARGYYEQYF. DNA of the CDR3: TGTGCCAGCACCGCGCGCGGGTACTACGAGCAGTACTTC.

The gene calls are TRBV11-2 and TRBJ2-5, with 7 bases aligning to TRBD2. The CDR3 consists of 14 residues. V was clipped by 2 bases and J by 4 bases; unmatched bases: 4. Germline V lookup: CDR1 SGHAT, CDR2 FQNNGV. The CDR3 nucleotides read TGTGCCAGCAGCTTATCGGGAGGAGGAGAGACCCAGTACTTC. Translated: CASSLSGGGETQYF.

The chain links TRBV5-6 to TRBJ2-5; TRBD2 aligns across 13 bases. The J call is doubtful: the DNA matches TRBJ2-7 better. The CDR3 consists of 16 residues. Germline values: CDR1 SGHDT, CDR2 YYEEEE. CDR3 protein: CASSGGTSGNSYEQYF. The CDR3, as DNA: TGTGCCAGCAGCGGCGGGACTAGCGGGAATTCCTACGAGCAGTACTTC.

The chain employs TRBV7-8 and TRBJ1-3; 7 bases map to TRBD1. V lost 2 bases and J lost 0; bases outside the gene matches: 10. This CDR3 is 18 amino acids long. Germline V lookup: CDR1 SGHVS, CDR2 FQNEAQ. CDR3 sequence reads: CASSLKHRGWSSGNTIYF. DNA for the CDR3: TGTGCCAGCAGCTTAAAACACAGGGGTTGGAGCTCTGGAAACACCATATATTTT. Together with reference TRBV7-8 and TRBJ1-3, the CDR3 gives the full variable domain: GAGVSQSPRYKVAKRGQDVALRCDPISGHVSLFWYQQALGQGPEFLTYFQNEAQLDKSGLPSDRFFAERPEGSVSTLKIQRTQQEDSAVYLCASSLKHRGWSSGNTIYFGEGSWLTVV.

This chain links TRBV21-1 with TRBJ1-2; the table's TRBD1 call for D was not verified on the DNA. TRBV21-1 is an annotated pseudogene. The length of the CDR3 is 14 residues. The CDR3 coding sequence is TGTGCCAGCAGCAAAAGGGGTTACCCACATGGCTACACCTTC. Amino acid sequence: CASSKRGYPHGYTF.

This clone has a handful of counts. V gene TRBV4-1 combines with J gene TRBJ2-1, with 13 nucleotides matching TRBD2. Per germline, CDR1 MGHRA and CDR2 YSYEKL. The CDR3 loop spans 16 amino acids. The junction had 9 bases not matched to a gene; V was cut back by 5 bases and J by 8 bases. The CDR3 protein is CASSLRAGTSGDEQFF. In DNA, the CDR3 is TGCGCCAGCAGCTTGCGAGCCGGGACTAGCGGGGATGAGCAGTTCTTC.

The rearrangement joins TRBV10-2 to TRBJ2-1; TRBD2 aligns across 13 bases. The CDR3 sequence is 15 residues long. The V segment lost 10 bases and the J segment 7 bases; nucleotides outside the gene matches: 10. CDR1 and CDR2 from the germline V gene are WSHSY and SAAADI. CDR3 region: CATNGLAGEENEQFF. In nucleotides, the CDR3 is TGCGCCACGAACGGACTAGCGGGAGAGGAAAATGAGCAGTTCTTC.

The CDR3 is CASSYQAAYLHEQFF. In DNA form, the CDR3 reads TGTGCCAGCAGTTACCAAGCGGCCTACCTGCATGAGCAGTTCTTC. The V call is TRBV6-5, the J call TRBJ2-1; possible D gene TRBD2, 5 bases. Deletions cut 2 bases from V and 8 bases from J, with 16 bases between. This CDR3 is built from 15 residues. Germline V gene data show CDR1 as MNHEY and CDR2 as SVGAGI.

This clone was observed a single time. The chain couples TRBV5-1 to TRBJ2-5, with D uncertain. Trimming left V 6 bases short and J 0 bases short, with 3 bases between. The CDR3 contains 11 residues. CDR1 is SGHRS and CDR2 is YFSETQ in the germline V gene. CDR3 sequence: CASINQETQYF. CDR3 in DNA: TGCGCCAGCATCAACCAAGAGACCCAGTACTTC. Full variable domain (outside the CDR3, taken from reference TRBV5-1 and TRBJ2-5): KAGVTQTPRYLIKTRGQQVTLSCSPISGHRSVSWYQQTPGQGLQFLFEYFSETQRNKGNFPGRFSGRQFSNSRSEMNVSTLELGDSALYLCASINQETQYFGPGTRLLVL.

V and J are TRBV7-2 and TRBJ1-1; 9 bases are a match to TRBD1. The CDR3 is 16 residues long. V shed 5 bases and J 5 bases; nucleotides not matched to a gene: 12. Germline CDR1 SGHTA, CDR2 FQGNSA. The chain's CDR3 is CASSAQTGGAETEAFF. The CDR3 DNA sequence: TGTGCCAGCAGCGCCCAAACAGGGGGCGCTGAGACTGAAGCTTTCTTT.

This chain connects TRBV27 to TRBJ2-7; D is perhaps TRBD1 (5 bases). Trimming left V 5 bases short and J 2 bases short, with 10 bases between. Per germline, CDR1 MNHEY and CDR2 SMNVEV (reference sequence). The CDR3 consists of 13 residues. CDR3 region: CASSKTVAYEQYF. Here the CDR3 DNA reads TGTGCCAGCAGTAAGACAGTCGCCTACGAGCAGTACTTC.

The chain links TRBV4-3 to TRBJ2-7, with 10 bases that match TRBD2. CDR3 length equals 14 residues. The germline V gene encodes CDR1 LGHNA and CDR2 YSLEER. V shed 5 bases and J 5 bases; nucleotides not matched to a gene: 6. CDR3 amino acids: CASSFSGRGHEQYF. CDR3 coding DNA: TGCGCCAGCAGCTTCAGCGGGAGGGGTCACGAGCAGTACTTC.

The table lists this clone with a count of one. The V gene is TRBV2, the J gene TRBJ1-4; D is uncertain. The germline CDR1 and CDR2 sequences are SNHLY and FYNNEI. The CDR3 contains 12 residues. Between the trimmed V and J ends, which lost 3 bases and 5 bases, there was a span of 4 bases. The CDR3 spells CASSEANEKLFF. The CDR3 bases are TGTGCCAGCAGTGAGGCCAATGAAAAACTGTTTTTT.

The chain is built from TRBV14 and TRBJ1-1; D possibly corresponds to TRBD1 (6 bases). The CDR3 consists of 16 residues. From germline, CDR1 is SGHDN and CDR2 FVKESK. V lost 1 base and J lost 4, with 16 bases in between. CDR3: CASSQVWGGGGTEAFF. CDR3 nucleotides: TGTGCCAGCAGCCAAGTTTGGGGAGGGGGAGGCACTGAAGCTTTCTTT.

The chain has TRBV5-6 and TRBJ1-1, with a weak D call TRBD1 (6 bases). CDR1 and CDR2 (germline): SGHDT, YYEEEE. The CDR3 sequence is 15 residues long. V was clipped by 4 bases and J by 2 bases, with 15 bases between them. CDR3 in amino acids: CASSPTGQVNTEAFF. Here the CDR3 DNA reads TGTGCCAGCAGCCCGACGGGACAAGTAAACACTGAAGCTTTCTTT.

CDR3 bases: TGCGCCAGCAGCTTCGACATGAACACTGAAGCTTTCTTT. Residues: CASSFDMNTEAFF. The gene calls are TRBV5-1 and TRBJ1-1; D not certain. Germline V gene lookup returns CDR1 SGHRS and CDR2 YFSETQ. Trimming took off 2 bases at V and 0 bases at J, with 5 bases between the two ends. This CDR3 is 13 amino acids long.

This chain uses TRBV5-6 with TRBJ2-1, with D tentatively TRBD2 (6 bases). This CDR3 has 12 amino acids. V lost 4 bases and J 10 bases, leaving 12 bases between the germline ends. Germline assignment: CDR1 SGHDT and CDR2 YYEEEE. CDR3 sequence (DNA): TGTGCCAGCAGCGCAGTAGGGAGGGAGCAGTTCTTC. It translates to CASSAVGREQFF.

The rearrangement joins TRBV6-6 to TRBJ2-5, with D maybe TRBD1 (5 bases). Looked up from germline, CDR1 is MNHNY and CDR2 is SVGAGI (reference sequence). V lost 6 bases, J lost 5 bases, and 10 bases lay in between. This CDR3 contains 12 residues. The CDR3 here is CASSQGLETQYF. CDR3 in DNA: TGTGCCAGCAGCCAGGGATTGGAGACCCAGTACTTC.

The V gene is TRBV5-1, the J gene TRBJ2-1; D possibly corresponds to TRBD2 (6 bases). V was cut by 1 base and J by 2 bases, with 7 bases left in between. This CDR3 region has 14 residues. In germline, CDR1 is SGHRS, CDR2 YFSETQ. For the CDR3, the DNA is TGCGCCAGCAGCTTGCTAGCGACCTACAATGAGCAGTTCTTC. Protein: CASSLLATYNEQFF.

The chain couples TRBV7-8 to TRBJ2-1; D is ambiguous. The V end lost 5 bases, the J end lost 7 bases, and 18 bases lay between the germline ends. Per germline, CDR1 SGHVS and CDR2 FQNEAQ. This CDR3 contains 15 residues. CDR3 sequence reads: CASSPTRRQFNEQFF. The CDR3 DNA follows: TGTGCCAGCAGCCCCACCCGACGACAATTTAATGAGCAGTTCTTC.

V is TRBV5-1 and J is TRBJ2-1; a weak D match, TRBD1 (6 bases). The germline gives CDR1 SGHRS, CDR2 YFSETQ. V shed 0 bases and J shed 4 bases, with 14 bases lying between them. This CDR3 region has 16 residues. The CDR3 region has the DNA TGCGCCAGCAGCTTGGTCGGGGACACATTTTACAATGAGCAGTTCTTC. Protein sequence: CASSLVGDTFYNEQFF.